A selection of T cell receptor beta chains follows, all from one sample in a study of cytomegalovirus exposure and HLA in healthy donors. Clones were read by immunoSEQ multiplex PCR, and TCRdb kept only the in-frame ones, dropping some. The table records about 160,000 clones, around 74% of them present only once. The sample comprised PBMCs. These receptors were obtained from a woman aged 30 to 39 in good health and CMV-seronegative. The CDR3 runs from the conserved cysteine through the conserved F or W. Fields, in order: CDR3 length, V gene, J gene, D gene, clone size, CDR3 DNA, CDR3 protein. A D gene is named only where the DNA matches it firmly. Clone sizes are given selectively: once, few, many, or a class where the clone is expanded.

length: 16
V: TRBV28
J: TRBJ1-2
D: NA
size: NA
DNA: TGTGCCAGCAGTTTGGTCGGGGTTTTTCTCGACTATGGCTACACCTTC
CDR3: CASSLVGVFLDYGYTF

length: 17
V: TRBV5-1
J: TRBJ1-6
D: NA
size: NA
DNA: TGCGCCAGCAGCTTGGAACAGGTCAGGGGCCCCAATTCACCCCTCCACTTT
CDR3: CASSLEQVRGPNSPLHF

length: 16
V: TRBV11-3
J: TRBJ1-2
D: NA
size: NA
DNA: TGTGCCAGCAGCTTAGTAAAGGGTCCGGGGTACTATGGCTACACCTTC
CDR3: CASSLVKGPGYYGYTF

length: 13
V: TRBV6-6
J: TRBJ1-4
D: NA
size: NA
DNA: TGTGCCAGCAGTGGCTCCTCGGGTGAAAAACTGTTTTTT
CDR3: CASSGSSGEKLFF

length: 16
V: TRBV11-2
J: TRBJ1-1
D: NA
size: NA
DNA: TGTGCCAGCAGCTTACGATGGGACTACTTGAACACTGAAGCTTTCTTT
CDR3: CASSLRWDYLNTEAFF

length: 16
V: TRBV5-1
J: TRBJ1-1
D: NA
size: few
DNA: TGCGCCAGCAGCTTGGCCCGGACAGTCGGAAACACTGAAGCTTTCTTT
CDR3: CASSLARTVGNTEAFF

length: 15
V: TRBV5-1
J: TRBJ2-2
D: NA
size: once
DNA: TGCGCCAGCAGCAAGGACTTCGGGATCGCCGGGGAGCTGTTTTTT
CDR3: CASSKDFGIAGELFF

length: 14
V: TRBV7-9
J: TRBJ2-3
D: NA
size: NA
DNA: TGTGCCAGCAGCCCAGACTATTCTTCAGATACGCAGTATTTT
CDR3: CASSPDYSSDTQYF

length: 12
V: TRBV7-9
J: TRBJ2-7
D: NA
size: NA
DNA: TGTGCCGCACTCACGAGCTCCTACGAGCAGTACTTC
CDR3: CAALTSSYEQYF

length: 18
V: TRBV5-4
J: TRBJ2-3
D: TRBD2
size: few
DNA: TGTGCCAGCAGATCCACCCGGTCGGCTAGCGGGGGCACAGATACGCAGTATTTT
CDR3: CASRSTRSASGGTDTQYF

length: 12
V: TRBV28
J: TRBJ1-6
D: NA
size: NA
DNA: TGTGCCAGCAGAAAAACAGGTTCACCCCTCCACTTT
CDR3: CASRKTGSPLHF

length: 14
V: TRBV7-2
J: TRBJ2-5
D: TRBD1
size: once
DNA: TGTGCCAGCAGCTTATCTGGGACAGGGCGGACCCAGTACTTC
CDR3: CASSLSGTGRTQYF

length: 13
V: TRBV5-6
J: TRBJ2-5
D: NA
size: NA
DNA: TGTGCCAGCAGTGCGACATTACAGGAGACCCAGTACTTC
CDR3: CASSATLQETQYF

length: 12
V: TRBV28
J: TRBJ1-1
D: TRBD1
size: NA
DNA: TGTGCCAGCAGTCGGACAGGGTCTGAAGCTTTCTTT
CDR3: CASSRTGSEAFF

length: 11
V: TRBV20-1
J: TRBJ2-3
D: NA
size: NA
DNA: TGCAGTGCTAGTAGTGAAAATACGCAGTATTTT
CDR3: CSASSENTQYF

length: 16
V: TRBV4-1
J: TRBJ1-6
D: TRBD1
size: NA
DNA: TGCGCCAGCAGCCACCTCAGGGGGCCAAGGAATTCACCCCTCCACTTT
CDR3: CASSHLRGPRNSPLHF

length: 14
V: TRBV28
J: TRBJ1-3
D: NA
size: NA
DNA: TGTGCCAGCAGTTTATCAGGGTCTGGAAACACCATATATTTT
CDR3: CASSLSGSGNTIYF

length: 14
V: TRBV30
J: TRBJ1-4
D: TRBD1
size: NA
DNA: TGTGCCTGGAGTGTTCCGACCAGGGGGGAAAAACTGTTTTTT
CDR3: CAWSVPTRGEKLFF

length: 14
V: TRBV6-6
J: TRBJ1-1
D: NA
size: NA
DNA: TGTGCCAGCAGGCTACAGGGTTGGGACACTGAAGCTTTCTTT
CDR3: CASRLQGWDTEAFF

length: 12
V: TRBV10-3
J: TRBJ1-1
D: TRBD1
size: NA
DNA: TGTGCCATCAAGAAGGACAGGGCCGAAGCTTTCTTT
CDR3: CAIKKDRAEAFF